What follows describes a single T cell receptor beta chain. Its antigen is currently unknown. These data originate in a study of CD8+ T cells in alopecia areata. Study results and caveats: When scalp samples are sequenced, resident alphabeta T cells of normal skin are also captured. It was less clear whether patients shared TCRs than it was in mice, possibly because of HLA.

Sorted populations comprised CD4+ and CD8+ T cells obtained from PBMCs. V lost 0 bases and J lost 4, with 7 bases in between. The CDR3 loop spans 14 amino acids. Germline V gene sequence: CDR1 SGHVS, CDR2 FQNEAQ. Reverse transcribed after extraction, RNA yielded cDNA as the sequencing template. This table comes from immunoSEQ multiplex PCR, and its TCRdb copy is limited to in-frame clones, with some not included. Among some 110,000 clones listed, about 61% were seen once. This rearrangement joins TRBV7-8 to TRBJ1-5, with D tentatively TRBD1 (6 bases). The specimen was CD4+ T cells sorted from blood. The receptor's source is a human donor in good health. The CDR3 loop is CASSLARGNQPQHF. CDR3 DNA: TGTGCCAGCAGCTTAGCGAGGGGGAATCAGCCCCAGCATTTT.